This T cell receptor (beta chain) was found in a study of blood T cell repertoires in COVID-19. The data were produced by immunoSEQ multiplex PCR, yet TCRdb's version contains in-frame clones alone and is incomplete. There are about 480,000 clones in the sample; approximately 90% occur only once, and 4% to 4.5% lies in the top ten. What was sequenced was peripheral blood. The clonotype comes from a woman in her twenties or thirties with acute or convalescent COVID-19.

The CDR3 bases are TGTGCCAGCAGCCGGGGGGAGATCAATCAGCCCCAGCATTTT. Its protein is CASSRGEINQPQHF. The J gene is TRBJ1-5, the V gene TRBV11-2; possibly TRBD1 for D (5 bases). The CDR3 is 14 residues long. CDR1 SGHAT and CDR2 FQNNGV come from the germline V gene. The ends were cut back, 5 bases at V and 3 bases at J, with 11 bases in the middle.